These 21 T cell receptor beta chains share one sample of origin, sequenced in a study of T cell changes during pregnancy in multiple sclerosis. Repertoires were generated with immunoSEQ multiplex PCR, while TCRdb's copy carries only in-frame clones and drops some. The sample carries around 99,000 clones, 85% to 95% recorded once. The sequences come from peripheral blood, collected in the first trimester of pregnancy. The receptors stem from a female donor with multiple sclerosis, enrolled in a pregnancy study.

The chain uses TRBV5-4 and TRBJ2-3; perhaps TRBD2 as D (7 bases). Germline V gives CDR1 SGHNT, CDR2 YYREEE (reference sequence). CDR3 length equals 14 residues. V was cut by 1 base and J by 4 bases, with 10 bases left in between. In DNA, the CDR3 is TGTGCCAGCAGCTTGTTAGGGGGGGCAGATACGCAGTATTTT. It codes for CASSLLGGADTQYF.

The chain carries TRBV2 and TRBJ2-6; the match to TRBD2 covers 14 bases. The trim removed 10 bases at V and 5 bases at J, leaving 7 bases unmatched. The germline V gene encodes CDR1 SNHLY and CDR2 FYNNEI. This CDR3 has 16 amino acids. The CDR3 nucleotides are TGTGCCATCGGGACTAGCGGGAGTAGTCGGGCCAACGTCCTGACTTTC. Protein sequence: CAIGTSGSSRANVLTF. The full variable domain, its missing parts supplied by reference TRBV2 and TRBJ2-6, is EPEVTQTPSHQVTQMGQEVILRCVPISNHLYFYWYRQILGQKVEFLVSFYNNEISEKSEIFDDQFSVERPDGSNFTLKIRSTKLEDSAMYFCAIGTSGSSRANVLTFGAGSRLTVL.

This clone has just a few counts. The V and J genes are TRBV4-2 and TRBJ2-7; TRBD2 matches at 10 bases. With 5 bases clipped from V and 4 bases from J, the junction kept 14 bases outside the gene matches. This CDR3 is built from 17 residues. CDR1 and CDR2 from the germline V gene are LGHNA and YNFKEQ. CDR3 coding DNA: TGTGCCAGCAGCTCAAGCTCGTCTAGCGGGGGAGAATACGAGCAGTACTTC. This encodes CASSSSSSSGGEYEQYF.

V usage is TRBV2 and J usage is TRBJ1-6, with 10 bases that match TRBD1. Looked up from germline, CDR1 is SNHLY and CDR2 is FYNNEI. The CDR3 spans 14 residues. The trim removed 6 bases at V and 10 bases at J, leaving 6 bases unmatched. The DNA of the CDR3 is TGTGCCAGCAGAGAGGACAGGGGGAAATCACCCCTCCACTTT. Residues: CASREDRGKSPLHF.

The chain is built from TRBV5-4 and TRBJ2-7; 7 bases are a match to TRBD1. The CDR3 covers 15 residues. V lost 3 bases and J lost 5; bases outside the gene matches: 11. CDR1 and CDR2 from the germline V gene are SGHNT and YYREEE (reference sequence). The CDR3: CASSSKNRGLDEQYF. CDR3 in DNA: TGTGCCAGCAGCTCAAAAAACAGGGGCCTGGACGAGCAGTACTTC.

The genes are TRBV7-9 and TRBJ2-1, with 12 bases fitting TRBD2. Trimming removed 1 base from V and 9 bases from J; junction bases left unmatched: 7. CDR1 and CDR2 from the germline V gene are SEHNR and FQNEAQ (reference sequence). The length of the CDR3 is 16 residues. The CDR3: CASSLGRGLAGGEQFF. CDR3 bases: TGTGCCAGCAGCTTAGGGAGGGGACTAGCGGGTGGTGAGCAGTTCTTC.

V gene TRBV10-1 combines with J gene TRBJ1-1, with 7 nucleotides matching TRBD1. The trim removed 0 bases at V and 1 base at J, leaving 17 bases unmatched. The CDR3 has 20 amino acids. Germline CDR1 is WNHNN and CDR2 is SYGVQD (reference sequence). The CDR3 DNA is TGCGCCAGCAGTGAGTCACGAAGATTAGACAGGGCGGCCTCGAACACTGAAGCTTTCTTT. This translates into CASSESRRLDRAASNTEAFF.

This clone was recorded once. The chain is built from TRBV5-1 and TRBJ2-7, with a possible D match to TRBD2 (5 bases). V shed 2 bases and J shed 5 bases, with 11 bases lying between them. From germline, CDR1 is SGHRS and CDR2 YFSETQ. The CDR3 loop spans 13 amino acids. CDR3 DNA: TGCGCCAGCAGCTTTGAGGGAATGGACGAGCAGTACTTC. Translated: CASSFEGMDEQYF.

J is TRBJ2-7 and V is TRBV28; D remains unclear. Between the trimmed V and J ends, which lost 1 base and 2 bases, there was a span of 6 bases. CDR3 length equals 13 residues. Germline V lookup: CDR1 MDHEN, CDR2 SYDVKM. CDR3 in DNA: TGTGCCAGCAGTTTATTAGTGACCTACGAGCAGTACTTC. Translated: CASSLLVTYEQYF.

The chain joins TRBV5-1 to TRBJ1-1, with TRBD1 as a possible D gene (6 bases). The CDR3 consists of 13 residues. V shed 1 base and J shed 8 bases, with 12 bases lying between them. CDR1 is SGHRS, CDR2 YFSETQ, per germline. The CDR3 sequence is CASSLFLDREAFF. The CDR3 DNA is TGCGCCAGCAGCTTGTTCCTGGACAGAGAAGCTTTCTTT.

This clone was recorded only once. The rearrangement uses TRBV5-4 and TRBJ1-1; D may be TRBD1 (5 bases). Germline assignment: CDR1 SGHNT and CDR2 YYREEE (reference sequence). V gave up 0 bases and J gave up 1 base, with 10 bases separating them. This CDR3 comprises 15 residues. The CDR3 DNA reads TGTGCCAGCAGCTTGGGACAGTTCACGAACACTGAAGCTTTCTTT. This sequence encodes CASSLGQFTNTEAFF.

The rearrangement links TRBV28 to TRBJ1-1; 8 positions agree with TRBD1. Germline loops: CDR1 MDHEN, CDR2 SYDVKM. This CDR3 region has 16 residues. After removal of 5 bases from V and 1 base from J, the junction contained 9 bases not matched to a gene. The CDR3 sequence: CASSRAGGRGNTEAFF. CDR3 nucleotides: TGTGCCAGCAGTCGGGCAGGGGGCAGGGGGAACACTGAAGCTTTCTTT.

This clone was found a few times. The chain uses TRBV30 and TRBJ1-2; a possible D gene is TRBD1 (5 bases). This CDR3 has 10 amino acids. The germline V and J ends were trimmed by 5 bases and 5 bases, with 6 bases remaining between them. From germline, CDR1 is GTSNPN and CDR2 SVGIG (reference sequence). CDR3 nucleotide sequence: TGTGCCTGGTCAGGGTATGGCTACACCTTC. Translating it yields CAWSGYGYTF.

V usage is TRBV9 and J usage is TRBJ1-3; D call uncertain. The CDR3 loop spans 16 amino acids. Per germline, CDR1 SGDLS and CDR2 YYNGEE. Trimming cost V 4 bases and J 0 bases, with 14 bases left between them. CDR3 sequence: CASSLNPFGSGNTIYF. The CDR3 nucleotides are TGTGCCAGCAGCCTTAACCCCTTCGGCTCTGGAAACACCATATATTTT.

The table lists this clone with a count of one. The chain employs TRBV5-6 and TRBJ1-5; 12 positions match TRBD1. The V segment lost 3 bases and the J segment 6 bases; nucleotides outside the gene matches: 4. There are 15 residues in the CDR3. Germline V lookup: CDR1 SGHDT, CDR2 YYEEEE. CDR3 coding DNA: TGTGCCAGCAGCTCCGGGACAGGGGGCGGTCAGCCCCAGCATTTT. Translation: CASSSGTGGGQPQHF.

The rearrangement uses TRBV7-9 and TRBJ2-7, with 7 bases identical to TRBD2. CDR3 length: 15 amino acids. Germline CDR1 is SEHNR and CDR2 is FQNEAQ (reference sequence). Losses at the gene ends were 1 base for V and 2 bases for J; bases not matched to a gene: 5. The DNA for the CDR3 is TGTGCCAGCAGCTTAGGAAGCGGGATCCCCTACGAGCAGTACTTC. Translating it yields CASSLGSGIPYEQYF.

The J gene is TRBJ2-1, the V gene TRBV25-1, with 7 bases fitting TRBD1. Germline V gene sequence: CDR1 MGHDK, CDR2 SYGVNS. V lost 6 bases, J lost 4 bases, and 9 bases stayed unmatched. The CDR3 extends over 15 amino acids. The CDR3 bases are TGTGCCAGCAGGACAGGGATCCCCCTTTACAATGAGCAGTTCTTC. This gives the protein CASRTGIPLYNEQFF. The full variable domain, rest sourced from reference TRBV25-1 and TRBJ2-1, is EADIYQTPRYLVIGTGKKITLECSQTMGHDKMYWYQQDPGMELHLIHYSYGVNSTEKGDLSSESTVSRIRTEHFPLTLESARPSHTSQYLCASRTGIPLYNEQFFGPGTRLTVL.

The V call is TRBV2, the J call TRBJ2-7; 9 bases match TRBD1. The ends lost 1 base at V and 2 bases at J; junction bases unmatched: 12. Germline CDR1 SNHLY, CDR2 FYNNEI. The CDR3 contains 18 residues. The CDR3 sequence is CASSEDPGQGIITYEQYF. For the CDR3, the DNA is TGTGCCAGCAGTGAAGATCCGGGACAGGGAATAATTACCTACGAGCAGTACTTC.

The CDR3 region is CASSEAGHNIIETQYF. CDR3 in DNA: TGTGCCAGCAGTGAGGCCGGACACAACATCATCGAGACCCAGTACTTC. The rearrangement uses TRBV6-1 and TRBJ2-5; a weak D match, TRBD1 (5 bases). With 3 bases removed from V and 5 bases from J, the gap between germline ends came to 19 bases. This CDR3 spans 16 amino acids. In germline, CDR1 is MNHNS, CDR2 SASEGT.

The gene calls are TRBV5-1 and TRBJ2-1, with 9 bases aligning to TRBD1. Germline lookup yields CDR1 SGHRS and CDR2 YFSETQ. The CDR3 has 14 amino acids. V lost 3 bases, J lost 6 bases, and 4 bases stayed unmatched. CDR3 coding DNA: TGCGCCAGCAGCTACCCGACAGGGGGCAATGAGCAGTTCTTC. Its protein is CASSYPTGGNEQFF.

The chain couples TRBV5-1 to TRBJ2-7, with TRBD2 matching over 8 bases. The germline CDR1 and CDR2 sequences are SGHRS and YFSETQ. The CDR3 sequence is 14 residues long. V was clipped by 3 bases and J by 1 base; unmatched bases: 3. The CDR3 sequence is CASSSSGGSYEQYF. CDR3 nucleotides: TGCGCCAGCAGCTCGAGCGGGGGATCCTACGAGCAGTACTTC.